This is a list of T cell receptor beta chains from one sample in a study of radiotherapy plus CTLA-4 blockade in lung cancer. Clones were read by immunoSEQ multiplex PCR, and TCRdb kept only the in-frame ones, dropping some. Of 100,000 to 150,000 clones in the sample, just under 90% were seen once. Sample: peripheral blood, taken from a patient treated with radiotherapy plus ipilimumab. The source is a human donor with non-small cell lung cancer that progressed on radiotherapy plus ipilimumab. Each CDR3 is given with its conserved first and last residue. A D gene is named only where the DNA matches it firmly. The size field is filled for only some rows; it gives once, few, many or a size class.

-	TRBV6-6	TRBJ2-1	-	TGTGCCAGCCGGGCGGGTGGGGGCTCCTACAATGAGCAGTTCTTC	CASRAGGGSYNEQFF
-	TRBV6-1	TRBJ2-7	TRBD2	TGTGCCAGCAGTGCGCGGACTAGCGGGAGGATCTACGAGCAGTACTTC	CASSARTSGRIYEQYF
-	TRBV28	TRBJ1-2	-	TGTGCCAGCAGCTCATCGCAAGGCTACACCTTC	CASSSSQGYTF
-	TRBV5-5	TRBJ1-2	TRBD1	TGTGCCAGCACCAAATCAGGGGGTAATAACGGCTACACCTTC	CASTKSGGNNGYTF
-	TRBV25-1	TRBJ2-4	-	TGTGCCAGCAGGGGGGCGGTTGTAAACATTCAGTACTTC	CASRGAVVNIQYF
-	TRBV27	TRBJ2-3	TRBD2	TGTGCCAGCAGCTTATCTCGGGGGGGGCTAAGTTTTCCAGATACGCAGTATTTT	CASSLSRGGLSFPDTQYF
once	TRBV5-6	TRBJ2-7	-	TGTGCCAGCAGCAAGGACCTGTACGAGCAGTACTTC	CASSKDLYEQYF
-	TRBV5-6	TRBJ2-7	TRBD2	TGTGCCAGCAGCCCTGAACCGACTAGCGGGAGGGGGGACGAGCAGTACTTC	CASSPEPTSGRGDEQYF
-	TRBV19	TRBJ2-1	TRBD1	TGTGCCAGTAGTACCCAGGGACAGATCTCCTACAATGAGCAGTTCTTC	CASSTQGQISYNEQFF
-	TRBV2	TRBJ2-3	TRBD2	TGTGCCAGCAGTGTCCTACTAGCGGCAACAGATACGCAGTATTTT	CASSVLLAATDTQYF
-	TRBV7-6	TRBJ2-5	TRBD2	TGTGCCAGCAGCCAATCAACCCTTGGACTAGCGTGGGAGACCCAGTACTTC	CASSQSTLGLAWETQYF
once	TRBV5-1	TRBJ2-7	-	TGCGCCAGCAGCTTGGGAGGTACGGACGTGCACGAGCAGTACTTC	CASSLGGTDVHEQYF
-	TRBV4-2	TRBJ2-2	-	TGTGCCAGCAGATCTCAGGGCTCCCCCGGGGAGCTGTTTTTT	CASRSQGSPGELFF
-	TRBV4-1	TRBJ2-1	TRBD1	TGCGCCAGCAGCCTCACTATGGGGCAGGGGGCGAGCAATGAGCAGTTCTTC	CASSLTMGQGASNEQFF
-	TRBV6-5	TRBJ1-1	-	TGTGCCAGCAGTTACTCGTGGTTGAACACTGAAGCTTTCTTT	CASSYSWLNTEAFF
-	TRBV18	TRBJ1-4	TRBD1	TGTGCCAGCTCACCACGGACAGGAAATGAAAAACTGTTTTTT	CASSPRTGNEKLFF
-	TRBV6-5	TRBJ1-1	-	TGTGCCAGCAGTGGGGGGGTAATGAACACTGAAGCTTTCTTT	CASSGGVMNTEAFF
few	TRBV6-1	TRBJ2-5	-	TGTGCCAGCAGTGAAAAAAAAGGGTGGTACCAAGAGACCCAGTACTTC	CASSEKKGWYQETQYF
-	TRBV15	TRBJ2-3	-	TGTGCCACCAGCCCTTCGGGTAGCCGGTTGACAGATACGCAGTATTTT	CATSPSGSRLTDTQYF
-	TRBV7-9	TRBJ2-7	-	TGTGCCAGCAGCCGCGGGAACAGGGATGGCTACGAGCAGTACTTC	CASSRGNRDGYEQYF
-	TRBV27	TRBJ2-3	-	TGTGCCAGCAGGGGCCCCAGAACGGGAGATACGCAGTATTTT	CASRGPRTGDTQYF
-	TRBV13	TRBJ1-3	-	TGTGCCAGCAGCTTAGATTTCGGTGGTGGTTCGACGGACACCATATATTTT	CASSLDFGGGSTDTIYF
-	TRBV5-1	TRBJ2-1	TRBD1	TGCGCCAGCAGTATAACAGGGGGATTGGACAATGAGCAGTTCTTC	CASSITGGLDNEQFF
-	TRBV4-1	TRBJ1-2	TRBD1	TGCGCCAGCAGCCAACCGCTCCGGGACAGGGGGCTTCATGGCTACACCTTC	CASSQPLRDRGLHGYTF
-	TRBV9	TRBJ2-1	-	TGTGCCAGCAGCAACGCACAGGGTTCGCGGCAGTTCTTC	CASSNAQGSRQFF
-	TRBV18	TRBJ1-4	TRBD1	TGTGCCAGCTCACCTGACGCCGGGACAGGGGGTTTTAGCGAAAAACTGTTTTTT	CASSPDAGTGGFSEKLFF
-	TRBV10-3	TRBJ2-1	TRBD1	TGTGCCATCAGTGAGTCCGCAGGGGGCCTCTATGAGCAGTTCTTC	CAISESAGGLYEQFF
-	TRBV7-6	TRBJ2-7	-	TGTGCCAGCAGCAAGCAGCACGGCTACGAGCAGTACTTC	CASSKQHGYEQYF
-	TRBV7-8	TRBJ2-7	-	TGTGCCAGCAGCTCCCCCGGGCACGAGCAGTACTTC	CASSSPGHEQYF
-	TRBV18	TRBJ2-2	-	TGTGCCAGCTCACCCGGGCAGAGCGGGGAGCTGTTTTTT	CASSPGQSGELFF